This T cell receptor (beta chain) was found in a study of CD8 T cells in ankylosing spondylitis. Findings and limits, study-wide: Characteristic of ankylosing spondylitis blood, it appeared, was a TCR beta motif comprising 7 to 9 highly homologous variants. Disease-linked clones reportedly concentrated significantly in matched ankylosing spondylitis synovial fluid.

TCRdb processed the 5' RACE reads anew with MiXCR; each CDR3 protein has one entry. The sample consists of fewer than 400,000 distinct CDR3 sequences, approximately 20% of them appearing once. The length of the CDR3 is 15 residues. Between the trimmed V and J ends, which lost 0 bases and 2 bases, there was a span of 11 bases. The V gene's germline CDR1 is LNHNV and CDR2 YYDKDF (reference sequence). This clonotype was recorded a few times. Its antigen is as yet unknown. The chain joins TRBV15 to TRBJ2-7; D unclear. This sequence originates from a male donor with ankylosing spondylitis. Sequencing was done on a sample of blood, either unsorted or a sorted T cell fraction (not recorded which). CDR3 sequence (DNA): TGTGCCACCAGCAGAGATCGCGGTTTCCCCTACGAGCAGTACTTC. It is translated as CATSRDRGFPYEQYF.